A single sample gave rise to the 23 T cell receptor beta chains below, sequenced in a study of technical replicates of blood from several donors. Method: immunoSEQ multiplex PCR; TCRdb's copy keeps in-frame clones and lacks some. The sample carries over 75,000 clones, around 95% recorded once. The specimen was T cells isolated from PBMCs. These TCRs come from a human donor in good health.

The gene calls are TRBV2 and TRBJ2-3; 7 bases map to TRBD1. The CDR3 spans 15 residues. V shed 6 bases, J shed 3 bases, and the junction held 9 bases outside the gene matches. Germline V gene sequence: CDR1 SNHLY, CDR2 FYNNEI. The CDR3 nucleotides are TGTGCCAGCAGCTCACAGGGGTTAGGAACAGATACGCAGTATTTT. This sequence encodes CASSSQGLGTDTQYF.

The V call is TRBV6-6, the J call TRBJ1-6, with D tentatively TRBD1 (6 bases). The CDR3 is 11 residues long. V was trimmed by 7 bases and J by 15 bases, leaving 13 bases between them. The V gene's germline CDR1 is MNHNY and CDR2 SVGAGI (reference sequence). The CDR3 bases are TGTGCCAGCACCAATGACAGGATCCTCCACTTT. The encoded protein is CASTNDRILHF.

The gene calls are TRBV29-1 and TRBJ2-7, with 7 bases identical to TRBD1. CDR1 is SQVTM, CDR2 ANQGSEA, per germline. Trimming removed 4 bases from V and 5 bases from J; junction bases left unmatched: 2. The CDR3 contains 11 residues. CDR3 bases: TGCAGCGTTGGACAGGGCCACGAGCAGTACTTC. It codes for CSVGQGHEQYF.

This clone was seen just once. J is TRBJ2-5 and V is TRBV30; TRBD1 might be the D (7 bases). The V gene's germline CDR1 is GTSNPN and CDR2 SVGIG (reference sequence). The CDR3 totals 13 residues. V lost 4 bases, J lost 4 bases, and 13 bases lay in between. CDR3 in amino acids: CAWKTGTAETQYF. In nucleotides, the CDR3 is TGTGCCTGGAAGACAGGGACTGCAGAGACCCAGTACTTC.

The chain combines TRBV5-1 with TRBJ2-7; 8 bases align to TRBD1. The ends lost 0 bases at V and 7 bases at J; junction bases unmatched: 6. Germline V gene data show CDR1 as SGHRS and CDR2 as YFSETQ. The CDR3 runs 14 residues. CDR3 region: CASSLGQGATEQYF. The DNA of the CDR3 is TGCGCCAGCAGCTTGGGGCAGGGGGCTACAGAGCAGTACTTC.

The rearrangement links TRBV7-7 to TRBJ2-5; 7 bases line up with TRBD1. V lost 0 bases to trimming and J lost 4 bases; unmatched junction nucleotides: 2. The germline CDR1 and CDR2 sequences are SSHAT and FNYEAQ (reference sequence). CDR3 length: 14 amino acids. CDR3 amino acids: CASSLAGGPETQYF. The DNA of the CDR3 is TGTGCCAGCAGCTTAGCAGGGGGCCCAGAGACCCAGTACTTC. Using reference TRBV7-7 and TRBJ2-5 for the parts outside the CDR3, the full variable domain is GAGVSQSPRYKVTKRGQDVTLRCDPISSHATLYWYQQALGQGPEFLTYFNYEAQPDKSGLPSDRFSAERPEGSISTLTIQRTEQRDSAMYRCASSLAGGPETQYFGPGTRLLVL.

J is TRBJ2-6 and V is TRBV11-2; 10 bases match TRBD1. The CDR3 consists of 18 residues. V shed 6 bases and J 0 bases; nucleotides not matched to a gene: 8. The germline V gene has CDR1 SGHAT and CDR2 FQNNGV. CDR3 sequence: CASRPRQGAPSGANVLTF. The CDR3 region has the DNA TGTGCCAGCAGACCTCGACAGGGGGCCCCCTCTGGGGCCAACGTCCTGACTTTC.

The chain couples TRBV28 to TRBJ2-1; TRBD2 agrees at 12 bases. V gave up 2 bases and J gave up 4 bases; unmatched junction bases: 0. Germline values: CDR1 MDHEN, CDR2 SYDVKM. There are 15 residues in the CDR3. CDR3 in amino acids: CASSLTSGGYNEQFF. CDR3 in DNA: TGTGCCAGCAGTTTAACTAGCGGGGGGTACAATGAGCAGTTCTTC.

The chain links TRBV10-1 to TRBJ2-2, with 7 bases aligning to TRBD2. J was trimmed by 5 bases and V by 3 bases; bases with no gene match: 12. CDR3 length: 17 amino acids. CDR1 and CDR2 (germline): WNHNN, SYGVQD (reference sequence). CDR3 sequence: CASSDSGSQIATGELFF. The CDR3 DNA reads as TGCGCCAGCAGTGATAGCGGGTCCCAAATCGCTACCGGGGAGCTGTTTTTT.

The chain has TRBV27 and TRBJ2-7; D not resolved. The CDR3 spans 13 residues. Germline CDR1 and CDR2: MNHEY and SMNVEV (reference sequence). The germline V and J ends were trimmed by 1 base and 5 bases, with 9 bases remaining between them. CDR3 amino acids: CASSLYGSDEQYF. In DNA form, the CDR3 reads TGTGCCAGCAGTTTATACGGGTCTGACGAGCAGTACTTC.

The CDR3 is CASSEARLLGEGFF. The DNA for the CDR3 is TGTGCCAGCAGTGAAGCGCGGCTACTCGGGGAGGGGTTCTTC. The J gene is TRBJ2-1, the V gene TRBV6-1; 7 nucleotides align to TRBD2. J lost 15 bases, V lost 0 bases, and 11 bases had no gene match. This CDR3 comprises 14 residues. In germline, CDR1 is MNHNS, CDR2 SASEGT.

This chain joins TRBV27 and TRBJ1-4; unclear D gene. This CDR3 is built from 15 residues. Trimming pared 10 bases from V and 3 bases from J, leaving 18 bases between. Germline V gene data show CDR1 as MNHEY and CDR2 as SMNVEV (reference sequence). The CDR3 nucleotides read TGTGCCACTAGAGGAAGACGAGGTTCTAATGAAAAACTGTTTTTT. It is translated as CATRGRRGSNEKLFF.

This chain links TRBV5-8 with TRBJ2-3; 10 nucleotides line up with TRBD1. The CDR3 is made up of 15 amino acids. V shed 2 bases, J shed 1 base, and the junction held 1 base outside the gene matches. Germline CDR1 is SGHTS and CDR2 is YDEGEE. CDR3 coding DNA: TGTGCCAGCAGCTTCGGGACAGGGGGCACAGATACGCAGTATTTT. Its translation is CASSFGTGGTDTQYF.

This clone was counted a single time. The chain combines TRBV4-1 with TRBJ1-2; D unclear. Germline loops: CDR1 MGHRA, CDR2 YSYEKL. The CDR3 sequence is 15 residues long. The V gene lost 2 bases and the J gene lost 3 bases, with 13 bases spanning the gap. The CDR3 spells CASSQNPTGDYGYTF. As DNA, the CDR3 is TGCGCCAGCAGCCAAAATCCCACGGGTGACTATGGCTACACCTTC.

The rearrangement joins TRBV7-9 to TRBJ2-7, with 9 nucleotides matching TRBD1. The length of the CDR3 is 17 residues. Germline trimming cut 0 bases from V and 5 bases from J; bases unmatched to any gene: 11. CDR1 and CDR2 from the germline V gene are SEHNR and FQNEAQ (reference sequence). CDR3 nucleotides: TGTGCCAGCAGCTTAGCCGGTGCCGGGACAGGGTTCCACGAGCAGTACTTC. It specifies CASSLAGAGTGFHEQYF.

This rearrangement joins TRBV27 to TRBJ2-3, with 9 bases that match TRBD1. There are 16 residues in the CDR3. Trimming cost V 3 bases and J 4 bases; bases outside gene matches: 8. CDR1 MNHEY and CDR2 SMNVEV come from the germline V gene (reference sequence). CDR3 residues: CASSFPPGQGPDTQYF. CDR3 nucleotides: TGTGCCAGCAGTTTCCCCCCGGGACAGGGACCAGATACGCAGTATTTT.

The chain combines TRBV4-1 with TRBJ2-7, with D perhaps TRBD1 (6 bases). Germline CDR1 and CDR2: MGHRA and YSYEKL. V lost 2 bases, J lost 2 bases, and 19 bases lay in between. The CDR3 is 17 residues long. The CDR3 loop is CASSQSIRDIYAYEQYF. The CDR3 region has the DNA TGCGCCAGCAGCCAATCAATTAGGGACATTTACGCCTACGAGCAGTACTTC.

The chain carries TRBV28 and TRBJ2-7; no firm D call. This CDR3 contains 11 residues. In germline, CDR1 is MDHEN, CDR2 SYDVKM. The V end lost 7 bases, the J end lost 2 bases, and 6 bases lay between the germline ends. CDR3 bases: TGTGCCAGCACGGTCGCCTACGAGCAGTACTTC. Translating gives CASTVAYEQYF. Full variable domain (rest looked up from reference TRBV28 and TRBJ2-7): DVKVTQSSRYLVKRTGEKVFLECVQDMDHENMFWYRQDPGLGLRLIYFSYDVKMKEKGDIPEGYSVSREKKERFSLILESASTNQTSMYLCASTVAYEQYFGPGTRLTVT.

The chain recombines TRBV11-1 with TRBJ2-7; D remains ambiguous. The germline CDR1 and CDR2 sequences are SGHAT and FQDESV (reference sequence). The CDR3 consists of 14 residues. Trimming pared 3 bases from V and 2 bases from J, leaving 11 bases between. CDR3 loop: CASSFRQRAYEQYF. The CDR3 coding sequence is TGTGCCAGCAGCTTCAGACAACGTGCCTACGAGCAGTACTTC.

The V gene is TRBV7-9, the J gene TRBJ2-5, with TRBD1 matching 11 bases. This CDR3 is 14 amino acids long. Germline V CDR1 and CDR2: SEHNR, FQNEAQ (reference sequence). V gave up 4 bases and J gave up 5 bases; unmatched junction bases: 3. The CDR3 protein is CASSSGQGEETQYF. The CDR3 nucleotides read TGTGCCAGCAGCTCGGGACAGGGGGAGGAGACCCAGTACTTC.

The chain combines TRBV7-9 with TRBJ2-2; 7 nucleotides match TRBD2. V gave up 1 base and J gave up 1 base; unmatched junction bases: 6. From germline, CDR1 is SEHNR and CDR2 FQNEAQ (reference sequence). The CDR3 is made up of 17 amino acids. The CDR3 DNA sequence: TGTGCCAGCAGCTTAGTCCCGACTAGCCGGAACACCGGGGAGCTGTTTTTT. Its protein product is CASSLVPTSRNTGELFF.

The DNA of the CDR3 is TGCGCCAGCAGCCAAGATTCACCCGCACTCAATCAGCCCCAGCATTTT. This codes for CASSQDSPALNQPQHF. The chain uses TRBV4-1 and TRBJ1-5; D is ambiguous. CDR1 and CDR2 from the germline V gene are MGHRA and YSYEKL. Trimming took off 0 bases at V and 3 bases at J, with 12 bases between the two ends. CDR3 size: 16 residues.

The CDR3 DNA sequence: TGCGCCAGCAGTTCCCCGGGACAGGGGAACACCGGGGAGCTGTTTTTT. It encodes CASSSPGQGNTGELFF. The V call is TRBV10-1, the J call TRBJ2-2; 9 bases fit TRBD1. V gave up 5 bases and J gave up 1 base; unmatched junction bases: 5. The CDR3 runs to 16 residues. Germline CDR1 is WNHNN and CDR2 is SYGVQD (reference sequence).